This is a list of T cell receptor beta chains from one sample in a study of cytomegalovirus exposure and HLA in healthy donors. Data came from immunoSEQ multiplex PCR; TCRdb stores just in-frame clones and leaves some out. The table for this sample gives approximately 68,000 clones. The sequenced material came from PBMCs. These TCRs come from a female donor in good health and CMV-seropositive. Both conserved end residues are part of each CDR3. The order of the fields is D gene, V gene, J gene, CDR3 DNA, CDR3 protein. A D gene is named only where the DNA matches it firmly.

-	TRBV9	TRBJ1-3	TGTGCCAGCAGCGCATCCATAGGGGAGGTTGGAAACACCATATATTTT	CASSASIGEVGNTIYF
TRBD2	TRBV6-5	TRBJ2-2	TGTGCCAGCAGTCCCATAGCGGGGTTCACCGGGGAGCTGTTTTTT	CASSPIAGFTGELFF
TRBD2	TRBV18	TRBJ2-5	TGTGCCAGCTCACCACTGGGAACTAGCGGCCCTCAAGAGACCCAGTACTTC	CASSPLGTSGPQETQYF
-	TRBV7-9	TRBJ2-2	TGTGCCAGCAGCCTCGATACAGGGATGAACACCGGGGAGCTGTTTTTT	CASSLDTGMNTGELFF
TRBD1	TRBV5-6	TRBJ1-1	TGTGCCAGCAGCTGGGACAGGGGGCGAACTGAAGCTTTCTTT	CASSWDRGRTEAFF
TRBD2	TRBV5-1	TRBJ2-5	TGCGCCAGCAGCTACGGACTAGCGGGTCAAGAGACCCAGTACTTC	CASSYGLAGQETQYF
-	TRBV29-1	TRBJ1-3	TGCAGCGCGGAGGACCGCAGAAACACCATATATTTT	CSAEDRRNTIYF
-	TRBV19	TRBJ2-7	TGTGCCAGTAGTACCCGCGGGGGCGCCTACGAGCAGTACTTC	CASSTRGGAYEQYF
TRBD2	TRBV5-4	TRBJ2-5	TGTGCCAGCAGCAATGGACTAGCGGGAGGCAACCAAGAGACCCAGTACTTC	CASSNGLAGGNQETQYF
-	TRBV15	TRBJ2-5	TGTGCCACCAGTCCCCTGGAGGGGCGCCAAGAGACCCAGTACTTC	CATSPLEGRQETQYF
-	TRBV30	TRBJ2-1	TGTGCCTGGACTCCTTCCGACAATGAGCAGTTCTTC	CAWTPSDNEQFF
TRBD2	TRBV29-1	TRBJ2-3	TGCAGCGGACTAGCGTTTTCTAGCACAGATACGCAGTATTTT	CSGLAFSSTDTQYF
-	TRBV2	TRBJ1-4	TGTGCCAGCAGTGAAACCGGACAGCGTAATGAAAAACTGTTTTTT	CASSETGQRNEKLFF
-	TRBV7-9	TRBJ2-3	TGTGCCAGCAGCTTAGGAAGGGGGTCGGTAGATACGCAGTATTTT	CASSLGRGSVDTQYF
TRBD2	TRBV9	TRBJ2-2	TGTGCCAGCAGCGTAGGAGGTAGCGGGGGCCCGTACACCGGGGAGCTGTTTTTT	CASSVGGSGGPYTGELFF
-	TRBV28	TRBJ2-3	TGTGCCAGCAGTCCCCGATACAGAGATACGCAGTATTTT	CASSPRYRDTQYF